These 26 T cell receptor beta chains were sequenced from one sample in a study of T cell changes during pregnancy in multiple sclerosis. Produced via immunoSEQ multiplex PCR; TCRdb's table is partial and in-frame only. The sample includes around 64,000 clones, approximately 93% seen only once; the top ten take about 2.5%. The specimen was CD8+ T cells from peripheral blood mononuclear cells, collected in the third trimester of pregnancy. The origin of the receptors is a female donor with multiple sclerosis, enrolled in a pregnancy study.

V and J are TRBV27 and TRBJ2-7, with 10 bases aligning to TRBD1. The CDR3 length is 16 residues. J gave up 5 bases and V 6 bases, and 13 bases lay outside the gene matches. The germline V gene has CDR1 MNHEY and CDR2 SMNVEV (reference sequence). CDR3 DNA: TGTGCCAGCAGCCCAAACGCCGACAGGGGGCTGAACGAGCAGTACTTC. This gives the protein CASSPNADRGLNEQYF.

This chain uses TRBV9 with TRBJ2-7; D uncertain. The CDR3 is 12 residues long. Trimming pared 4 bases from V and 9 bases from J, leaving 14 bases between. Germline CDR1 SGDLS, CDR2 YYNGEE. Here the CDR3 DNA reads TGTGCCAGCAGCCCCCCCGGCGGCGGGCAGTACTTC. It yields the protein CASSPPGGGQYF. The full variable domain, with the rest looked up from reference TRBV9 and TRBJ2-7, is DSGVTQTPKHLITATGQRVTLRCSPRSGDLSVYWYQQSLDQGLQFLIQYYNGEERAKGNILERFSAQQFPDLHSELNLSSLELGDSALYFCASSPPGGGQYFGPGTRLTVT.

V and J are TRBV5-1 and TRBJ1-1; 8 bases fit TRBD1. The germline gives CDR1 SGHRS, CDR2 YFSETQ. V was pared by 4 bases and J by 3 bases, with 5 bases of the junction left unmatched. The CDR3 is 14 residues long. CDR3 nucleotide sequence: TGCGCCAGCAGCGAGCAGGGGGCTTACACTGAAGCTTTCTTT. It is translated as CASSEQGAYTEAFF. The full variable domain, completed using reference TRBV5-1 and TRBJ1-1, is KAGVTQTPRYLIKTRGQQVTLSCSPISGHRSVSWYQQTPGQGLQFLFEYFSETQRNKGNFPGRFSGRQFSNSRSEMNVSTLELGDSALYLCASSEQGAYTEAFFGQGTRLTVV.

The J gene is TRBJ1-5, the V gene TRBV28; D gene unclear. V was trimmed by 4 bases and J by 0 bases, leaving 13 bases between them. CDR3 length: 16 residues. In germline, CDR1 is MDHEN, CDR2 SYDVKM. The CDR3 reads CASSSPAFYSNQPQHF. The CDR3 bases are TGTGCCAGCAGTTCCCCCGCTTTCTATAGCAATCAGCCCCAGCATTTT.

This rearrangement joins TRBV5-6 to TRBJ1-1; D is ambiguous. Germline lookup yields CDR1 SGHDT and CDR2 YYEEEE. This CDR3 is 16 amino acids long. V lost 1 base to trimming and J lost 3 bases, with 16 bases between them. The CDR3 bases are TGTGCCAGCAGCTTGAGAAGGCAAAGACGGGACACTGAAGCTTTCTTT. Protein sequence: CASSLRRQRRDTEAFF.

V usage is TRBV28 and J usage is TRBJ2-3; perhaps TRBD1 as D (5 bases). In germline, CDR1 is MDHEN, CDR2 SYDVKM. V was clipped by 2 bases and J by 4 bases, with 7 bases between them. This CDR3 is built from 13 residues. The CDR3 region is CASSLARADTQYF. CDR3 coding DNA: TGTGCCAGCAGTTTAGCCAGGGCAGATACGCAGTATTTT.

This chain joins TRBV12-5 and TRBJ2-1; TRBD2 aligns across 11 bases. The CDR3 has 16 amino acids. Trimming cost V 7 bases and J 7 bases; bases outside gene matches: 12. The germline CDR1 and CDR2 sequences are LGHNT and FRNRAP. The CDR3 spells CASVPTSGAMGNEQFF. The CDR3 DNA follows: TGTGCTAGTGTCCCGACTAGCGGGGCCATGGGGAATGAGCAGTTCTTC.

CDR3 region: CASSVDRDEDPYEQYF. In DNA form, the CDR3 reads TGTGCCAGCAGCGTAGACAGGGATGAGGACCCCTACGAGCAGTACTTC. The chain is built from TRBV9 and TRBJ2-7; TRBD1 might be the D (6 bases). The CDR3 runs to 16 residues. CDR1 and CDR2 (germline): SGDLS, YYNGEE. V was cut by 0 bases and J by 2 bases, with 15 bases left in between.

The gene calls are TRBV6-5 and TRBJ1-5; 9 bases fit TRBD1. CDR1 MNHEY and CDR2 SVGAGI come from the germline V gene. CDR3 length: 14 amino acids. Trimming took 8 bases from V and 0 from J; bases not matched to a gene: 2. The CDR3 DNA follows: TGTGCCAGCGGGGACAGGGCTAGCAATCAGCCCCAGCATTTT. It specifies CASGDRASNQPQHF.

This chain uses TRBV28 with TRBJ1-2; 7 bases map to TRBD1. Losses at the gene ends were 3 bases for V and 4 bases for J; bases not matched to a gene: 5. The CDR3 is made up of 14 amino acids. Germline CDR1 reads MDHEN; CDR2 reads SYDVKM. CDR3 sequence (DNA): TGTGCCAGCAGTTTTGAGGGGGCAGGCTATGGCTACACCTTC. Protein: CASSFEGAGYGYTF.

The chain is built from TRBV6-4 and TRBJ2-1, with TRBD2 identical over 13 bases. The CDR3 spans 16 residues. From germline, CDR1 is MRHNA and CDR2 SNTAGT. V gave up 2 bases and J gave up 4 bases; unmatched junction bases: 2. CDR3 bases: TGTGCCAGCAGTGACGGACTAGCGGGAGAGTACAATGAGCAGTTCTTC. This encodes CASSDGLAGEYNEQFF.

The gene calls are TRBV7-8 and TRBJ2-1; TRBD2 agrees at 11 bases. This CDR3 spans 18 amino acids. The germline CDR1 and CDR2 sequences are SGHVS and FQNEAQ. V trimming: 5 bases; J trimming: 7 bases; junction bases outside the gene matches: 16. CDR3 amino acids: CASSPKERSGRAGNEQFF. CDR3 DNA: TGTGCCAGCAGCCCAAAGGAGCGTAGCGGGAGGGCTGGGAATGAGCAGTTCTTC.

This clone occurred once. The chain recombines TRBV10-3 with TRBJ1-2; the D gene is possibly TRBD1 (5 bases). The CDR3 is made up of 13 amino acids. Germline loops: CDR1 ENHRY, CDR2 SYGVKD. Trimming left V 6 bases short and J 0 bases short, with 8 bases between. The CDR3 nucleotides read TGTGCCATCAGGAAACAGGCTAACTATGGCTACACCTTC. This sequence encodes CAIRKQANYGYTF.

This clone has a single count. V is TRBV5-1 and J is TRBJ2-7, with D perhaps TRBD2 (5 bases). Germline values: CDR1 SGHRS, CDR2 YFSETQ. This CDR3 region has 14 residues. Trimming took 4 bases from V and 7 from J, leaving 18 bases between them. The CDR3 sequence is CASSIAPVGEEQYF. DNA of the CDR3: TGCGCCAGCAGCATTGCTCCCGTCGGGGAGGAGCAGTACTTC.

The chain has TRBV7-9 and TRBJ2-7, with D unresolved. V gave up 3 bases and J gave up 5 bases, with 11 bases separating them. Germline loops: CDR1 SEHNR, CDR2 FQNEAQ (reference sequence). The CDR3 has 13 residues. CDR3: CASSFTSSDEQYF. The DNA for the CDR3 is TGTGCCAGCAGCTTCACTTCATCTGACGAGCAGTACTTC.

The genes are TRBV13 and TRBJ1-2; D is undetermined. V was trimmed by 4 bases and J by 6 bases, leaving 15 bases between them. This CDR3 has 14 amino acids. In germline, CDR1 is PRHDT, CDR2 FYEKMQ (reference sequence). The DNA for the CDR3 is TGTGCCAGCAGCTCTGAGACGGAGTTCAATGGCTACACCTTC. Translating it yields CASSSETEFNGYTF. Filled out from reference TRBV13 and TRBJ1-2, the complete variable domain reads AAGVIQSPRHLIKEKRETATLKCYPIPRHDTVYWYQQGPGQDPQFLISFYEKMQSDKGSIPDRFSAQQFSDYHSELNMSSLELGDSALYFCASSSETEFNGYTFGSGTRLTVV.

V gene TRBV19 combines with J gene TRBJ1-3; D is unclear. Germline CDR1 and CDR2: LNHDA and SQIVND (reference sequence). The V gene lost 3 bases and the J gene lost 2 bases, with 8 bases spanning the gap. This CDR3 is 14 amino acids long. The CDR3 loop reads CASSIGGPGNTIYF. In nucleotides, the CDR3 is TGTGCCAGTAGTATTGGAGGCCCTGGAAACACCATATATTTT.

The chain carries TRBV7-9 and TRBJ2-1, with D perhaps matching TRBD2 (6 bases). This CDR3 has 16 amino acids. Germline V gives CDR1 SEHNR, CDR2 FQNEAQ (reference sequence). Trimming removed 1 base at V and 4 bases at J, with 14 bases between. This CDR3 reads CASSLGPTSRYNEQFF. In DNA form, the CDR3 reads TGTGCCAGCAGCTTAGGGCCCACTAGCCGGTACAATGAGCAGTTCTTC.

The rearrangement links TRBV6-1 to TRBJ1-1; no definite D call. This CDR3 is built from 14 residues. Germline CDR1 MNHNS, CDR2 SASEGT. The V and J ends lost 4 bases and 2 bases respectively, with 11 bases between them. CDR3: CASSVRALNTEAFF. The CDR3 DNA reads as TGTGCCAGCAGTGTGAGGGCATTAAACACTGAAGCTTTCTTT.

This chain links TRBV28 with TRBJ2-1, with a tentative D call TRBD2 (5 bases). Germline V gene data show CDR1 as MDHEN and CDR2 as SYDVKM. The CDR3 spans 19 residues. V was cut by 5 bases and J by 0 bases, with 23 bases left in between. The CDR3 region has the DNA TGTGCCAGCAGTCCCCTAGTTAGCGCAAGTGATATCTCCTACAATGAGCAGTTCTTC. Translated: CASSPLVSASDISYNEQFF. Combining the CDR3 with reference TRBV28 and TRBJ2-1 gives the whole variable domain DVKVTQSSRYLVKRTGEKVFLECVQDMDHENMFWYRQDPGLGLRLIYFSYDVKMKEKGDIPEGYSVSREKKERFSLILESASTNQTSMYLCASSPLVSASDISYNEQFFGPGTRLTVL.

The chain joins TRBV6-5 to TRBJ1-2; TRBD1 might be the D (5 bases). Trimming took 0 bases from V and 7 from J, leaving 15 bases between them. CDR1 and CDR2 from the germline V gene are MNHEY and SVGAGI. This CDR3 spans 15 amino acids. The CDR3, as DNA: TGTGCCAGCAGTTACTCGAATTCGGGGAGGGGTGGCTACACCTTC. Translated: CASSYSNSGRGGYTF.

CDR3 bases: TGCGCCAGCAGCCCCGGGGGGGGATCCTACAATGAGCAGTTCTTC. Translated: CASSPGGGSYNEQFF. The chain combines TRBV4-1 with TRBJ2-1; 8 bases align to TRBD2. This CDR3 is 15 amino acids long. The trim removed 4 bases at V and 1 base at J, leaving 3 bases unmatched. CDR1 MGHRA and CDR2 YSYEKL come from the germline V gene.

The chain joins TRBV5-1 to TRBJ2-1; 15 positions match TRBD2. Germline V gene lookup returns CDR1 SGHRS and CDR2 YFSETQ. The CDR3 runs to 16 residues. Trimming at V came to 0 bases and at J to 10 bases, leaving 5 bases not matched to a gene. As DNA, the CDR3 is TGCGCCAGCAGCTTGGGGGAGGGACTAGCGGGAGGAGAGCAGTTCTTC. It is translated as CASSLGEGLAGGEQFF.

The chain is built from TRBV14 and TRBJ2-3; D perhaps matches TRBD2 (5 bases). CDR1 is SGHDN, CDR2 FVKESK, per germline. The V end lost 0 bases, the J end lost 6 bases, and 10 bases lay between the germline ends. The CDR3 runs 14 residues. Here the CDR3 DNA reads TGTGCCAGCAGCCAAGAGAGCGGCGCGGATACGCAGTATTTT. The encoded protein is CASSQESGADTQYF.

V usage is TRBV7-9 and J usage is TRBJ2-5; TRBD1 matches 7 bases. The CDR3 length is 18 residues. The ends lost 3 bases at V and 5 bases at J; junction bases unmatched: 18. CDR1 SEHNR and CDR2 FQNEAQ come from the germline V gene (reference sequence). The CDR3 coding sequence is TGTGCCAGCAGCTTCCCGACCGGGACAGTAGAATATCCGGAGACCCAGTACTTC. Its translation: CASSFPTGTVEYPETQYF.

V usage is TRBV11-2 and J usage is TRBJ2-7; no reliable D call. CDR3 length: 12 amino acids. Germline values: CDR1 SGHAT, CDR2 FQNNGV. Trimming removed 2 bases at V and 5 bases at J, with 7 bases between. DNA of the CDR3: TGTGCCAGCAGCTTAATATTAAACGAGCAGTACTTC. Protein product: CASSLILNEQYF.